Listed below are T cell receptor beta chains from one sample, sequenced in a study of CD8+ T cells in alopecia areata. Sequencing was performed with immunoSEQ multiplex PCR; in TCRdb, only in-frame clones are kept and a portion is missing. The sample has 200,000 or so clones, roughly 60% seen once. The sample in question was CD4+ T cells sorted from blood, obtained at week 24, from a patient treated with tofacitinib. These receptors originate from a human donor with alopecia areata. The CDR3 runs from the conserved cysteine through the conserved F or W. D genes are given only for firm matches. Some rows have no size entry. The others give once, few or many, or a class for an expanded clone.

j_call clone_size d_call v_call cdr3_nt cdr3_aa
TRBJ1-1 . . TRBV15 TGTGCCACCGGGATTGAGAAGACTGAAGCTTTCTTT CATGIEKTEAFF
TRBJ2-7 once . TRBV18 TGTGCCAGCTCATCCCGGGACGGTTACTACGAGCAGTACTTC CASSSRDGYYEQYF
TRBJ2-1 . . TRBV10-3 TGTGCCAGCAAGGGGGGGCTAGCGGACAATGAGCAGTTCTTC CASKGGLADNEQFF
TRBJ2-1 . TRBD2 TRBV19 TGTGCCAGTAGTGGGGCGGGAGCCTACAATGAGCAGTTCTTC CASSGAGAYNEQFF
TRBJ1-2 . TRBD1 TRBV5-4 TGTGCCAGCAGCTTGGGGATCGACAGGGGCAATGGCTACACCTTC CASSLGIDRGNGYTF
TRBJ2-2 . . TRBV2 TGTGCCAGCTTACCGGGATTCACCGGGGAGCTGTTTTTT CASLPGFTGELFF
TRBJ2-2 many TRBD1 TRBV27 TGTGCCAGCAGTTGGACAGGGGTCACCGGGGAGCTGTTTTTT CASSWTGVTGELFF
TRBJ2-4 . . TRBV29-1 TGCAGCACCGCGGTAGGGGTTTCGGGCAAAAACATTCAGTACTTC CSTAVGVSGKNIQYF
TRBJ2-3 few . TRBV7-2 TGTGCCAGCAGCTTGATGTCGGACTCAGATACGCAGTATTTT CASSLMSDSDTQYF
TRBJ1-1 . . TRBV5-1 TGCGCCAGCAGCTTGGGGAACGGCATCGCGAACACTGAAGCTTTCTTT CASSLGNGIANTEAFF
TRBJ1-2 once TRBD1 TRBV4-3 TGCGCCAGCAGCCACGACAGGGCGACGAACTATGGCTACACCTTC CASSHDRATNYGYTF
TRBJ2-3 few . TRBV10-3 TGTGCCATCAGGGGGGCCTTCAGCACAGATACGCAGTATTTT CAIRGAFSTDTQYF
TRBJ2-3 few . TRBV27 TGTGCCAGCAAGACTTACACAGATACGCAGTATTTT CASKTYTDTQYF
TRBJ2-1 . TRBD2 TRBV4-2 TGTGCCAGCAGCCAAGGGACTAGTTCCCAGAATGAGCAGTTCTTC CASSQGTSSQNEQFF
TRBJ2-3 once TRBD2 TRBV23-1 TGCGCCAGCAGTCAATATCGGACAGCCGGGAGGGGTACGCAGTATTTT CASSQYRTAGRGTQYF
TRBJ2-7 . . TRBV5-1 TGCGCCAGCAGCTTGGGCGACAGGGAGGGCTACGAGCAGTACTTC CASSLGDREGYEQYF
TRBJ2-3 . . TRBV29-1 TGCAGCGTCCACCAATCCAGGGTTAGCACAGATACGCAGTATTTT CSVHQSRVSTDTQYF
TRBJ2-7 . TRBD1 TRBV5-1 TGCGCCAGCAGCCCAGACAGGGGGCCCTACGAGCAGTACTTC CASSPDRGPYEQYF
TRBJ2-6 . TRBD1 TRBV2 TGTGCCAGCAGGGCAGGGACAGGTGGGGCCAACGTCCTGACTTTC CASRAGTGGANVLTF
TRBJ1-2 . . TRBV4-2 TGTGCCAGCAGCCAAGACGGCAGGGTAGATTATGGCTACACCTTC CASSQDGRVDYGYTF
TRBJ2-5 . . TRBV4-3 TGCGCCAGCAGCCAAGCTAGGCGACAGAGCCGGATCCAAGAGACCCAGTACTTC CASSQARRQSRIQETQYF
TRBJ2-3 . . TRBV5-1 TGCGCCAGCAGCTTGCTTCGGGACGGAGCTATCACAGATACGCAGTATTTT CASSLLRDGAITDTQYF
TRBJ2-1 . TRBD2 TRBV5-4 TGTGCCAGCCGGAACCAGCGGGACTCGTCCTACAATGAGCAGTTCTTC CASRNQRDSSYNEQFF
TRBJ2-7 . TRBD1 TRBV29-1 TGCAGCGTTGTAGTGGGACAGGACGAGCAGTACTTC CSVVVGQDEQYF
TRBJ1-2 few TRBD1 TRBV4-3 TGCGCCAGCAGCCAAGAATACAGGGGGCAGGGTGGCTACACCTTC CASSQEYRGQGGYTF
TRBJ2-2 once . TRBV4-3 TGCGCCAGCAGCCAACCATTGTCCGGGGAGCTGTTTTTT CASSQPLSGELFF
TRBJ2-7 . . TRBV9 TGTGCCAGCAGCGGCCCCTCTGGTGGTTTACACTTC CASSGPSGGLHF
TRBJ2-7 . TRBD1 TRBV6-1 TGTGCCAGCAGTGAACCGGGACAGGGGGCTCGGCAGTACTTC CASSEPGQGARQYF
TRBJ1-5 . . TRBV30 TGTGCCTGGAGTCGGGGGGGTTCCAATCAGCCCCAGCATTTT CAWSRGGSNQPQHF
TRBJ2-3 . TRBD1 TRBV5-1 TGCGCCAGCAGCTTGGGACAGGGTGGCACAGATACGCAGTATTTT CASSLGQGGTDTQYF
TRBJ1-1 . TRBD1 TRBV2 TGTGCCAGCAGGTCAGACAGGGCCTTGAACACTGAAGCTTTCTTT CASRSDRALNTEAFF
TRBJ1-2 few TRBD1 TRBV4-3 TGCGCCAGCAGCCAAGGGGACAGAGCTAACTATGGCTACACCTTC CASSQGDRANYGYTF
TRBJ1-5 . . TRBV6-5 TGTGCCAGCAAAAGGACTAGCAATCAGCCCCAGCATTTT CASKRTSNQPQHF
TRBJ1-3 many . TRBV20-1 TGCAGCAGGGTCGATGGAAACACCATATATTTT CSRVDGNTIYF
TRBJ2-6 . . TRBV7-2 TGTGCCAGCAGCTTATCGGCGGCTGGGGCCAACGTCCTGACTTTC CASSLSAAGANVLTF
TRBJ1-2 few . TRBV18 TGTGCCAGCTCTCACCGGGACAACTATGGCTACACCTTC CASSHRDNYGYTF
TRBJ2-7 . . TRBV25-1 TGTGCCAGCAGTGAATGGTCCGACAGGGACTTCTACGAGCAGTACTTC CASSEWSDRDFYEQYF
TRBJ1-4 . TRBD1 TRBV5-6 TGTGCCAGCAGCTCACGACAGGGCCGCCCCCTCGCGCGTGAAAAACTGTTTTTT CASSSRQGRPLAREKLFF
TRBJ2-1 . . TRBV19 TGTGCCAGTAGTACAGGACTAGGGGGCCCCAATGAGCAGTTCTTC CASSTGLGGPNEQFF
TRBJ1-2 few . TRBV5-6 TGTGCCAGCAGCTTTTATACCGACTATGGCTACACCTTC CASSFYTDYGYTF
TRBJ1-2 . . TRBV7-2 TGTGCCAGCAGCCCGCACCGGGGTAACTATGGCTACACCTTC CASSPHRGNYGYTF
TRBJ1-6 . TRBD1 TRBV5-1 TGCGCCAGCAGTTGGGACAGGGGTAATTCACCCCTCCACTTT CASSWDRGNSPLHF
TRBJ2-1 . TRBD2 TRBV6-5 TGTGCCAGCAGTTGGCAGCGGGGCGAAAATGAGCAGTTCTTC CASSWQRGENEQFF
TRBJ2-1 . TRBD1 TRBV7-9 TGTGCCAGCACCGACGACAGGGGCAGTTCCTCCTACAATGAGCAGTTCTTC CASTDDRGSSSYNEQFF
TRBJ2-1 . TRBD1 TRBV18 TGTGCCAGCTCCGCAGGGGGAAGGAATGAGCAGTTCTTC CASSAGGRNEQFF